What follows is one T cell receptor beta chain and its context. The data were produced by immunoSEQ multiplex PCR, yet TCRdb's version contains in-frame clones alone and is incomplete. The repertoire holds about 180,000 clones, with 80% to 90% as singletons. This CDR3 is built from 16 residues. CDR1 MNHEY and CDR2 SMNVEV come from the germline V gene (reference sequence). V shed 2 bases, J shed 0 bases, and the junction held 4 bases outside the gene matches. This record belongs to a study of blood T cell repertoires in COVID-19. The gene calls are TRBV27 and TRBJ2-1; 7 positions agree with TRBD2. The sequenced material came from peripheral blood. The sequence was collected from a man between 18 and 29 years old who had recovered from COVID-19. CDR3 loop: CASSLGLAASYNEQFF. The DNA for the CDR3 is TGTGCCAGCAGTTTAGGGCTAGCGGCCTCCTACAATGAGCAGTTCTTC.